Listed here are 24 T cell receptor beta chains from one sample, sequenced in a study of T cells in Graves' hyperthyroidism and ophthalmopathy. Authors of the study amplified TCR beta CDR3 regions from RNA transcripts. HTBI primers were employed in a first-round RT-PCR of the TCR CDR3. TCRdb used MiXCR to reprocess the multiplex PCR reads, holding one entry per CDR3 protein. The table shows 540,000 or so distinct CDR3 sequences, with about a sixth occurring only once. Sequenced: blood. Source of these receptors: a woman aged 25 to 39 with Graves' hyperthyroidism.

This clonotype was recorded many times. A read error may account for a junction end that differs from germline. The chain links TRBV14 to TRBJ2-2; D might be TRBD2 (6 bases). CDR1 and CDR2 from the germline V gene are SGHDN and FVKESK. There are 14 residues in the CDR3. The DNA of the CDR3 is TGCGCCAGCAGCCCGACTAGGATCACCGGGGAGCTGTTTTTT. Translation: CASSPTRITGELFF.

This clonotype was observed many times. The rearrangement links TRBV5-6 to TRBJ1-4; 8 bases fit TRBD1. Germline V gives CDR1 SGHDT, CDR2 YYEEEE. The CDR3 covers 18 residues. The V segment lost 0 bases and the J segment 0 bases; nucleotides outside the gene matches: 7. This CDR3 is CASSLAAGGLATNEKLFF. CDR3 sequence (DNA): TGTGCCAGCAGCTTGGCGGCAGGGGGCCTTGCAACTAATGAAAAACTGTTTTTT.

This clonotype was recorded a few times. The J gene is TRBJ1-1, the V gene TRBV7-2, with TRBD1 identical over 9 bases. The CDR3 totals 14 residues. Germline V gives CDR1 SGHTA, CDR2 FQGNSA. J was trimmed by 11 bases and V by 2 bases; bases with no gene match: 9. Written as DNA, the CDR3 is TGTGCCAGCAGCTTAAACCCCGGGACAGGGTTTGCTTTCTTT. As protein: CASSLNPGTGFAFF.

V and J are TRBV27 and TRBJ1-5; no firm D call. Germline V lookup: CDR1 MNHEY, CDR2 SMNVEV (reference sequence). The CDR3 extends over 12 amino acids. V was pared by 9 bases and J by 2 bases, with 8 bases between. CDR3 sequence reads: CASQSGNQPQHF. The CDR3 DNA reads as TGTGCCAGTCAGTCGGGCAATCAGCCCCAGCATTTT.

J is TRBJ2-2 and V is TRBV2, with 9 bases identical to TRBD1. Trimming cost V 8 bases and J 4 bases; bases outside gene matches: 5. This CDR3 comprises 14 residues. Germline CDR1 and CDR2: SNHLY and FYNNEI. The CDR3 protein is CASGGQGSTGELFF. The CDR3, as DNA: TGTGCCAGCGGGGGACAGGGATCCACCGGGGAGCTGTTTTTT.

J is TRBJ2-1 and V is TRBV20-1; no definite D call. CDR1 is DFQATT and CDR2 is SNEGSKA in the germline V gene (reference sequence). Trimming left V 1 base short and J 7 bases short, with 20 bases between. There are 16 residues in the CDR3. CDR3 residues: CSARGDLLPGVNEQFF. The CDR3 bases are TGCAGTGCTAGAGGAGACTTACTCCCCGGTGTTAATGAGCAGTTCTTC.

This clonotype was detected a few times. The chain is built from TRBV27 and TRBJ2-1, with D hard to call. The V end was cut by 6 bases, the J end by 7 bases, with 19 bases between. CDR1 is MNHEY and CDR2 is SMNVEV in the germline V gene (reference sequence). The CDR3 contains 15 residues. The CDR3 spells CASSPLLSLPNEQFF. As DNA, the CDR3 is TGTGCCAGCAGCCCCCTCCTTTCTTTGCCTAATGAGCAGTTCTTC.

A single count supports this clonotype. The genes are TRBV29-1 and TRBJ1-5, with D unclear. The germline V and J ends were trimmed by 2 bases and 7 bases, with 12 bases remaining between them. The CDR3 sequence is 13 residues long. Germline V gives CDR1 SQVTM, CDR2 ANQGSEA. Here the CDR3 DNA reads TGCAGCGTTGAAATAGGGTTTGGACAGCCCCAGCATTTT. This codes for CSVEIGFGQPQHF.

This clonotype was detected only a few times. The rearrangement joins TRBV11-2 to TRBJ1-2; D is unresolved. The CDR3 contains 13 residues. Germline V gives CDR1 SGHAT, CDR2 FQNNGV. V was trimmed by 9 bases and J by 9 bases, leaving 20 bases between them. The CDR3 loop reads CASSNKRSTSYTF. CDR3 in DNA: TGTGCCAGTAGTAATAAGAGGTCAACGAGCTACACCTTC.

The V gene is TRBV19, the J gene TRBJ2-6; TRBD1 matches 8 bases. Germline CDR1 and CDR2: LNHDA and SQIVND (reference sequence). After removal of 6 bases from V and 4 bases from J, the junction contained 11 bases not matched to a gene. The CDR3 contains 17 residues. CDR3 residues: CASSLDRASSGANVLTF. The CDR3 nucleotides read TGTGCCAGTAGCCTGGACAGGGCTTCTTCGGGGGCCAACGTCCTGACTTTC. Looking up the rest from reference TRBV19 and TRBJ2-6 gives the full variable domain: DGGITQSPKYLFRKEGQNVTLSCEQNLNHDAMYWYRQDPGQGLRLIYYSQIVNDFQKGDIAEGYSVSREKKESFPLTVTSAQKNPTAFYLCASSLDRASSGANVLTFGAGSRLTVL.

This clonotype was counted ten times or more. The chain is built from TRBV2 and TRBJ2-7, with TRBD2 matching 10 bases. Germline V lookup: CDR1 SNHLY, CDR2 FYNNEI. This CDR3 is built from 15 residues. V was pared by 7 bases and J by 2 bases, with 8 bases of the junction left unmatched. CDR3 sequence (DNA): TGTGCCAGCAAGGATGGGACTAGCGCCACCTACGAGCAGTACTTC. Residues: CASKDGTSATYEQYF.

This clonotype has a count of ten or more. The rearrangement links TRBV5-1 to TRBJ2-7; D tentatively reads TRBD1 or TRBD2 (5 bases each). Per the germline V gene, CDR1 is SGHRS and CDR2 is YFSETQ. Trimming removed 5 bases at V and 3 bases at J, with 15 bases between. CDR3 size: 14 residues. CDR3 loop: CASSPRGADYEQYF. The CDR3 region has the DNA TGCGCCAGCAGTCCTCGAGGGGCGGACTACGAGCAGTACTTC.

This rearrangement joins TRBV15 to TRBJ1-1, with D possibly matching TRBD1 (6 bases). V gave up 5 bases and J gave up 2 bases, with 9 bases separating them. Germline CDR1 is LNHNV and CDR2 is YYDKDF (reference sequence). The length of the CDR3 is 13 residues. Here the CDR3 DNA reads TGTGCCACCAGCGAACAGGGAAACACTGAAGCTTTCTTT. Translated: CATSEQGNTEAFF.

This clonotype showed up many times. The CDR3 loop reads CSARDRRTAYQPQHF. The CDR3 DNA is TGCAGTGCTAGAGATAGGCGGACAGCCTATCAGCCCCAGCATTTT. This chain links TRBV20-1 with TRBJ1-5, with a tentative D call TRBD1 (6 bases). The CDR3 covers 15 residues. V was shortened by 0 bases and J by 5 bases, with 14 bases between the two germline ends. CDR1 and CDR2 from the germline V gene are DFQATT and SNEGSKA (reference sequence).

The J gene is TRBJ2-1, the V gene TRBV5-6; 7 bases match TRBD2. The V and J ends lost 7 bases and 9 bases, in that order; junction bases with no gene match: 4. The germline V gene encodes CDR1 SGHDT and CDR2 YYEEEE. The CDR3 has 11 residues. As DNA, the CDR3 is TGTGCCAGCGGGAGGGCCCGTGAGCAGTTCTTC. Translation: CASGRAREQFF.

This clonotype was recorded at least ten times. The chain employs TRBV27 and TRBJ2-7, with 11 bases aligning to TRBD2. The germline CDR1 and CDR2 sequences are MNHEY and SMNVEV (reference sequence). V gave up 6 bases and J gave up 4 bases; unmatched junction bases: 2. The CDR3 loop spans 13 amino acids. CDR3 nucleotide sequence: TGTGCCAGCAGGACTAGCGGGATTTACGAGCAGTACTTC. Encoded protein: CASRTSGIYEQYF.

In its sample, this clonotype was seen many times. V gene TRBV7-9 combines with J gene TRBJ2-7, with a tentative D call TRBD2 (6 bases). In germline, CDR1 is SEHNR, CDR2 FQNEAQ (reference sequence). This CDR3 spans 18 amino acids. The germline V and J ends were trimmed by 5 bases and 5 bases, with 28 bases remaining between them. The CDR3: CASSRVPMGTSDGDEQYF. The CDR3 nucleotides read TGTGCCAGCAGCCGGGTCCCGATGGGGACTTCAGACGGGGACGAGCAGTACTTC.

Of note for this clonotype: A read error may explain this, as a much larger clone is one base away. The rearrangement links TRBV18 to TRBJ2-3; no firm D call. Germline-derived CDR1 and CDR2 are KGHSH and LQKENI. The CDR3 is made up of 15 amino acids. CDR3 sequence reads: CASSPQTPAGDAQYF. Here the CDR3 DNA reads TGTGCCAGCTCACCCCAGACTCCCGCTGGAGATGCGCAGTATTTT. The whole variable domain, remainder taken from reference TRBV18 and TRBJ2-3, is NAGVMQNPRHLVRRRGQEARLRCSPMKGHSHVYWYRQLPEEGLKFMVYLQKENIIDESGMPKERFSAEFPKEGPSILRIQQVVRGDSAAYFCASSPQTPAGDAQYFGPGTRLTVL.

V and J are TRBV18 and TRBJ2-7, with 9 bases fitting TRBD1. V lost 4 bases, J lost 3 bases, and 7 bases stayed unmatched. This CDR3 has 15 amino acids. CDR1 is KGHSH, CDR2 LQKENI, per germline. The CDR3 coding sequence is TGTGCCAGCTCACTACGAGGACAGGGGAACTACGAGCAGTACTTC. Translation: CASSLRGQGNYEQYF.

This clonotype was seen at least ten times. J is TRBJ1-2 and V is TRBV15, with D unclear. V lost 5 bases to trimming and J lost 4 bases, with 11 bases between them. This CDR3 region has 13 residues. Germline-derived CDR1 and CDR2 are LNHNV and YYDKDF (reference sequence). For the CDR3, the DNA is TGTGCCACCAGCGCAGACGGACTCTATGGCTACACCTTC. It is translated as CATSADGLYGYTF.

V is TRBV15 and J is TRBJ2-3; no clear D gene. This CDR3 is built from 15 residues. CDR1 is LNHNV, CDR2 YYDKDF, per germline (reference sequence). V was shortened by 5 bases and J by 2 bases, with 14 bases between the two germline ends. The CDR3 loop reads CATSGRAWATDTQYF. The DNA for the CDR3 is TGTGCCACCAGCGGCCGGGCATGGGCCACAGATACGCAGTATTTT.

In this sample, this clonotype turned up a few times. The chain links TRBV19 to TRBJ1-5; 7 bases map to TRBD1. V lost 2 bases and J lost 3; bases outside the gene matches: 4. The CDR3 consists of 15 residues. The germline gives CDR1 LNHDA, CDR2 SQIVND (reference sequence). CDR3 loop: CASSISRGINQPQHF. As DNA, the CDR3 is TGTGCCAGTAGTATAAGCAGGGGGATCAATCAGCCCCAGCATTTT.

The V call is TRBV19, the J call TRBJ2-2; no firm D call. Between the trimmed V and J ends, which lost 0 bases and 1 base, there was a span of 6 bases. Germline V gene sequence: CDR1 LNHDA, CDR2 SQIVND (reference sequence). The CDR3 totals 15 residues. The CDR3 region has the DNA TGTGCCAGTAGTATAGAGAGCAGGAACACCGGGGAGCTGTTTTTT. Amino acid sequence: CASSIESRNTGELFF.

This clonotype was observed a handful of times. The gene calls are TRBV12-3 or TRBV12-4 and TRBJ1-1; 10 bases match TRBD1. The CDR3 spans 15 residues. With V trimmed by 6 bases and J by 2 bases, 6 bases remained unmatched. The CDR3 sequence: CASSKGQGTNTEAFF. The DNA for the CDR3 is TGTGCCAGCAGCAAGGGACAGGGGACTAACACTGAAGCTTTCTTT.